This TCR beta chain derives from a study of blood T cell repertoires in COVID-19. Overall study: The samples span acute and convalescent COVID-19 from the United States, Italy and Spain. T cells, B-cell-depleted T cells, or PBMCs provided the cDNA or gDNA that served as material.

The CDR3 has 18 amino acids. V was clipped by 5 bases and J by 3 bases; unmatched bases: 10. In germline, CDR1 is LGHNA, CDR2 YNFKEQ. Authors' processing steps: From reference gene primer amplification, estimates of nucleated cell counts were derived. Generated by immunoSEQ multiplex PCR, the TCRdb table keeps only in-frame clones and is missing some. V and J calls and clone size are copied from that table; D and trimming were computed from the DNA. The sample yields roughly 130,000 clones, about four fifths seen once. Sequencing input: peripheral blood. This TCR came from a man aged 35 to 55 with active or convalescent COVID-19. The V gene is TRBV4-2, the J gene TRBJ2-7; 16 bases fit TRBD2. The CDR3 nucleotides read TGTGCCAGCAGCTCGGGACTAGCGGGGGGGCCCACCAACTACGAGCAGTACTTC. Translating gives CASSSGLAGGPTNYEQYF.